The present entry profiles one T cell receptor beta chain with its context. What it recognizes is unknown. An equimolar mix of two oligonucleotides served as the beta constant-region primer for TRBC1 and TRBC2. Using its own MiXCR run on the UMI-ligation and nested PCR reads, TCRdb lists one record per CDR3 protein. Among about 85,000 distinct CDR3 sequences listed, around 13% were seen once. The data are from a study of naive and memory T cell subsets. Findings and limits, study-wide: Over 85% of naive TCR sequences appeared only once, unlike memory subsets. In CD4 and CD8 cells, diversity dropped from naive through EMRA. No ground truth validated the naive and memory repertoire findings.

CMV status came from CD4+ IFNgamma after overnight CMV lysate stimulation. Sample: central memory CD4+ T cells from blood. This clonotype originated in a human donor in good health.

In DNA form, the CDR3 reads TGCAGTGCTAGAGATGGTCAACAAGGGGTAGATACGCAGTATTTT. Translated, it gives CSARDGQQGVDTQYF. The chain joins TRBV20-1 to TRBJ2-3, with D maybe TRBD1 (5 bases). V dropped 0 bases and J dropped 5 bases, with 15 bases sitting between them. The CDR3 loop spans 15 amino acids. Germline values: CDR1 DFQATT, CDR2 SNEGSKA (reference sequence).